Following are 6 T cell receptor beta chains from one sample sequenced in a study of T cell clonality in common variable immunodeficiency. Study outcomes and limitations: Common variable immunodeficiency TCR beta sequences reportedly had fewer deletions and N-nucleotide insertions.

Antigens of these TCRs are unknown. TCRdb keeps only in-frame clones here, not all; method: immunoSEQ multiplex PCR. The ten top clones account for around 3.8%, within a sample of 8,000 to 9,500 clones. Sequencing was carried out using peripheral blood mononuclear cells. The origin of the receptors is a human donor with common variable immunodeficiency.

As regards this clone: Coverage ceases 3 residues before the CDR3 finishes, and the germline J gene fills in the end. This chain links TRBV19 with TRBJ1-5; TRBD1 agrees at 7 bases. The CDR3 loop spans 14 amino acids. Germline loops: CDR1 LNHDA, CDR2 SQIVND (reference sequence). V trimming: 4 bases; J trimming: 3 bases; junction bases outside the gene matches: 3. The DNA read from the CDR3 is TGTGCCAGTAGTACGGGACAGTTCAATCAGCCC. Protein product: CASSTGQFNQP. The whole CDR3 protein is CASSTGQFNQPQHF.

Comments on this clone: Sequencing ends 3 residues short of the CDR3 end; the germline J gene provides the rest. The chain carries TRBV18 and TRBJ2-7, with no clear D. Trimming took off 3 bases at V and 2 bases at J, with 11 bases between the two ends. The CDR3 extends over 14 amino acids. Germline V gives CDR1 KGHSH, CDR2 LQKENI. The CDR3 is CASSPTAGAYEQYF. Incomplete CDR3 DNA: TGTGCCAGCTCACCTACAGCCGGAGCCTACGAG.

With respect to this clone: The observed sequence ends 3 residues before the CDR3 terminus, with the missing tail filled in from the germline J gene. The chain uses TRBV19 and TRBJ1-2; D is perhaps TRBD1 (6 bases). CDR1 and CDR2 from the germline V gene are LNHDA and SQIVND (reference sequence). This CDR3 spans 11 amino acids. Between the trimmed V and J ends, which lost 11 bases and 4 bases, there was a span of 11 bases. The CDR3 DNA, read in part, is TGTGCCGCCCGGGGGGCCTATGGC. Encoded protein: CAARGAYG. The full-length CDR3 reads as CAARGAYGYTF. Supplemented by reference TRBV19 and TRBJ1-2, the full variable domain reads DGGITQSPKYLFRKEGQNVTLSCEQNLNHDAMYWYRQDPGQGLRLIYYSQIVNDFQKGDIAEGYSVSREKKESFPLTVTSAQKNPTAFYLCAARGAYGYTFGSGTRLTVV.

Turning to this clone: The missing CDR3 end, 3 residues past where the read stops, is filled in from the germline J gene. The genes are TRBV18 and TRBJ2-5; possible D gene TRBD2, 5 bases. Trimming removed 8 bases from V and 2 bases from J, with 12 bases in between. CDR1 and CDR2 (germline): KGHSH, LQKENI. The CDR3 runs to 13 residues. CDR3 in amino acids: CASHYSGQETQYF. The sequenced part of the CDR3 DNA is TGTGCCAGCCACTACAGCGGTCAAGAGACC.

CDR3 amino acids: CASSPGTGGSYEQYF. The sequenced part of the CDR3 DNA is TGTGCCAGCAGCCCAGGGACAGGGGGTTCCTACGAG. This sequence joins TRBV7-2 and TRBJ2-7, with 11 bases matching TRBD1. The sequence runs out 3 residues before the end of the CDR3; the remainder is reconstructed from the germline J gene. The germline CDR1 and CDR2 sequences are SGHTA and FQGNSA. Germline trimming cut 5 bases from V and 1 base from J; bases unmatched to any gene: 4. This CDR3 has 15 amino acids.

A note on this clone: The CDR3 end is not reached by the read, which stops 3 residues before it; the germline J gene fills it in. V and J are TRBV7-6 and TRBJ2-1; TRBD2 matches at 10 bases. Germline-derived CDR1 and CDR2 are SGHVS and FNYEAQ. The CDR3 totals 15 residues. J was trimmed by 5 bases and V by 6 bases; bases with no gene match: 7. The DNA read from the CDR3 is TGTGCCAGCAGACTTAGCGGGAGGAGTGACAATGAG. It translates to CASRLSGRSDNE. The complete CDR3 protein is CASRLSGRSDNEQFF.